The 18 T cell receptor beta chains reported below all come from one sample, sequenced in a study of shared clonotypes between healthy human individuals. This table comes from immunoSEQ multiplex PCR, and its TCRdb copy is limited to in-frame clones, with some not included. The sample comprises about 1.5 million clones, around 97% of which are singletons, and over 1% rests with the top ten. The sample taken for sequencing was naive CD4+ T cells sorted from blood. The sample's subset: CD45RA+ positively selected. These TCRs come from a man aged 30 to 39 in good health.

This clone was observed a few times. Other DNA sequences in this specimen translate into the identical CDR3. The chain recombines TRBV18 with TRBJ2-5; no reliable D call. The CDR3 spans 12 residues. The germline CDR1 and CDR2 sequences are KGHSH and LQKENI. The V gene lost 3 bases and the J gene lost 2 bases, with 4 bases spanning the gap. In DNA form, the CDR3 reads TGTGCCAGCTCACCGACTCAAGAGACCCAGTACTTC. Encoded protein: CASSPTQETQYF.

This chain links TRBV6-5 with TRBJ2-7, with 7 bases lining up with TRBD1. Germline CDR1 reads MNHEY; CDR2 reads SVGAGI. J was trimmed by 1 base and V by 8 bases; bases with no gene match: 8. The CDR3 is 14 residues long. As DNA, the CDR3 is TGTGCCAGCTCCCGACCGGGACAGTCCTACGAGCAGTACTTC. This codes for CASSRPGQSYEQYF.

The chain uses TRBV6-1 and TRBJ1-2; the match to TRBD1 covers 8 bases. The length of the CDR3 is 13 residues. Germline-derived CDR1 and CDR2 are MNHNS and SASEGT. J was trimmed by 8 bases and V by 4 bases; bases with no gene match: 6. CDR3: CASSGQGRGGYTF. CDR3 DNA: TGTGCCAGCAGTGGACAGGGGCGCGGGGGCTACACCTTC.

Points on this clone: This specimen includes other DNA sequences encoding the same CDR3. The chain carries TRBV7-2 and TRBJ2-1, with D perhaps TRBD1 (5 bases). The CDR3 is 15 residues long. Trimming left V 1 base short and J 4 bases short, with 11 bases between. Per the germline V gene, CDR1 is SGHTA and CDR2 is FQGNSA. The CDR3 DNA is TGTGCCAGCAGCTTAGGCGCAGGGCTTTACAATGAGCAGTTCTTC. Translation: CASSLGAGLYNEQFF.

This clone was counted a few times. This chain uses TRBV6-5 with TRBJ2-3, with D perhaps TRBD2 (7 bases). Germline V gene data show CDR1 as MNHEY and CDR2 as SVGAGI. The CDR3 contains 15 residues. V lost 5 bases and J lost 1, with 13 bases in between. CDR3 in amino acids: CASSHGGLGTDTQYF. CDR3 DNA sequence: TGTGCCAGCAGTCACGGGGGGCTTGGCACAGATACGCAGTATTTT.

The V and J genes are TRBV19 and TRBJ1-5; TRBD1 is a possible D gene (6 bases). This CDR3 region has 14 residues. CDR1 LNHDA and CDR2 SQIVND come from the germline V gene (reference sequence). V lost 1 base, J lost 5 bases, and 9 bases lay in between. CDR3 nucleotide sequence: TGTGCCAGTAGTATAGGTAGACAGGATCAGCCCCAGCATTTT. It yields the protein CASSIGRQDQPQHF.

This clone was seen a single time. This chain uses TRBV5-4 with TRBJ2-3; 7 bases line up with TRBD1. This CDR3 region has 11 residues. CDR1 is SGHNT, CDR2 YYREEE, per germline (reference sequence). The V segment lost 8 bases and the J segment 4 bases; nucleotides outside the gene matches: 1. CDR3 DNA: TGTGCCAGTCAGGGGGCAGATACGCAGTATTTT. Residues: CASQGADTQYF.

The rearrangement links TRBV5-1 to TRBJ2-1; D gene uncertain. The V and J ends lost 0 bases and 0 bases respectively, with 10 bases between them. The germline V gene has CDR1 SGHRS and CDR2 YFSETQ. The CDR3 has 16 residues. The CDR3 coding sequence is TGCGCCAGCAGCTTGGACGGCAGGAGCTCCTACAATGAGCAGTTCTTC. Amino acid sequence: CASSLDGRSSYNEQFF.

The J gene is TRBJ1-5, the V gene TRBV2; TRBD1 is a possible D gene (5 bases). Germline V CDR1 and CDR2: SNHLY, FYNNEI. The CDR3 is 15 residues long. Deletions cut 5 bases from V and 2 bases from J, with 13 bases between. The CDR3 DNA follows: TGTGCCAGCAGTAGGGAGGAAGGGGGCAATCAGCCCCAGCATTTT. Encoded protein: CASSREEGGNQPQHF. Full variable domain (outside the CDR3, taken from reference TRBV2 and TRBJ1-5): EPEVTQTPSHQVTQMGQEVILRCVPISNHLYFYWYRQILGQKVEFLVSFYNNEISEKSEIFDDQFSVERPDGSNFTLKIRSTKLEDSAMYFCASSREEGGNQPQHFGDGTRLSIL.

This chain uses TRBV18 with TRBJ2-7, with 9 nucleotides matching TRBD2. This CDR3 comprises 14 residues. V was clipped by 1 base and J by 3 bases; unmatched bases: 1. Germline V gene sequence: CDR1 KGHSH, CDR2 LQKENI. This chain's CDR3 is CASSPRLADYEQYF. The CDR3 bases are TGTGCCAGCTCACCACGACTAGCGGACTACGAGCAGTACTTC. The entire variable domain, with the rest obtained from reference TRBV18 and TRBJ2-7, is as follows: NAGVMQNPRHLVRRRGQEARLRCSPMKGHSHVYWYRQLPEEGLKFMVYLQKENIIDESGMPKERFSAEFPKEGPSILRIQQVVRGDSAAYFCASSPRLADYEQYFGPGTRLTVT.

The chain combines TRBV20-1 with TRBJ2-5; the D is unclear. CDR1 and CDR2 (germline): DFQATT, SNEGSKA (reference sequence). Trimming pared 2 bases from V and 5 bases from J, leaving 3 bases between. This CDR3 comprises 10 residues. This CDR3 reads CSARNETQYF. Here the CDR3 DNA reads TGCAGTGCTAGAAATGAGACCCAGTACTTC.

The chain has TRBV10-3 and TRBJ2-3; 10 bases map to TRBD2. CDR1 and CDR2 from the germline V gene are ENHRY and SYGVKD. CDR3 size: 18 residues. Losses at the gene ends were 0 bases for V and 5 bases for J; bases not matched to a gene: 11. CDR3 loop: CAISESAILAGTKDTQYF. Written as DNA, the CDR3 is TGTGCCATCAGTGAGTCGGCTATACTAGCGGGAACGAAAGATACGCAGTATTTT.

A remark on this clone: The sample contains more than one DNA sequence encoding this CDR3. The V gene is TRBV9, the J gene TRBJ2-1; TRBD2 matches 8 bases. Germline CDR1 reads SGDLS; CDR2 reads YYNGEE. With V trimmed by 0 bases and J by 5 bases, 4 bases remained unmatched. This CDR3 contains 15 residues. The CDR3: CASSVAGGPHNEQFF. The CDR3, as DNA: TGTGCCAGCAGCGTAGCGGGAGGGCCGCACAATGAGCAGTTCTTC.

The J gene is TRBJ2-2, the V gene TRBV9, with a possible D match to TRBD1 (7 bases). CDR3 length: 15 amino acids. V dropped 0 bases and J dropped 6 bases, with 12 bases sitting between them. Germline V gives CDR1 SGDLS, CDR2 YYNGEE. The CDR3 DNA reads as TGTGCCAGCAGCGTAGCCGCAGGGGGGTCCGGGGAGCTGTTTTTT. Protein sequence: CASSVAAGGSGELFF.

As concerns this clone: Lacking the conserved final phenylalanine or tryptophan, this CDR3 likely reflects a read error. The DNA is omitted, as the CDR3 cannot be located on it reliably, and the CDR3 follows TCRdb's listing. CDR3 residues: CASSRRKILAGD. The rearrangement links TRBV18 to TRBJ2-7; the tabulated D call, TRBD2, remains unverified against the DNA. The CDR3 comprises 12 residues, both ends counted. The germline CDR1 and CDR2 sequences are KGHSH and LQKENI.

This chain joins TRBV28 and TRBJ2-7; perhaps TRBD1 as D (6 bases). CDR1 and CDR2 (germline): MDHEN, SYDVKM. This CDR3 is built from 14 residues. Deletions cut 5 bases from V and 3 bases from J, with 14 bases between. In DNA, the CDR3 is TGTGCCAGCAGTGCCTTTACAGGGAACTACGAGCAGTACTTC. This codes for CASSAFTGNYEQYF.

The gene calls are TRBV5-1 and TRBJ2-7; no clear D. The CDR3 runs to 14 residues. Trimming stripped 0 bases from V and 4 bases from J, with 11 bases between. CDR1 is SGHRS, CDR2 YFSETQ, per germline. The DNA for the CDR3 is TGCGCCAGCAGCTTGGCCGTCTCAGCTTACGAGCAGTACTTC. Its translation is CASSLAVSAYEQYF.

The chain employs TRBV11-2 and TRBJ2-1; D may be TRBD2 (5 bases). This CDR3 has 17 amino acids. V lost 1 base and J lost 0, with 13 bases in between. Germline CDR1 reads SGHAT; CDR2 reads FQNNGV. The CDR3 DNA follows: TGTGCCAGCAGCTTAGTCCTGAGAGGGTACTCCTACAATGAGCAGTTCTTC. Translated, it gives CASSLVLRGYSYNEQFF.